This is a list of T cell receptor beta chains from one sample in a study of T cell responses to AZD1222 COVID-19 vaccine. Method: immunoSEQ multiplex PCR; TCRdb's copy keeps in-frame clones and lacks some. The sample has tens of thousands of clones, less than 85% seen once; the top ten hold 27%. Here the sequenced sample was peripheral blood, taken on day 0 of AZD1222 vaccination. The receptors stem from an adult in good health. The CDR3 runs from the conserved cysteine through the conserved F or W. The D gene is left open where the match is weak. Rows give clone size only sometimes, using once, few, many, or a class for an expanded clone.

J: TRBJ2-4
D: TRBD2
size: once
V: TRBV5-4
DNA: TGTGCCAGCAGCTTTGGGGACTGGGGGGGAGATGGAAACATTCAGTACTTC
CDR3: CASSFGDWGGDGNIQYF

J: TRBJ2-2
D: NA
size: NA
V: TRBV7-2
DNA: TGTGCCAGCAGCTTAGTACTAGCGAACACCGGGGAGCTGTTTTTT
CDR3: CASSLVLANTGELFF

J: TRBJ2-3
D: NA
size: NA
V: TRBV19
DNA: TGTGCCAGTAGCCCTACTTCTAGAGATACGCAGTATTTT
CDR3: CASSPTSRDTQYF

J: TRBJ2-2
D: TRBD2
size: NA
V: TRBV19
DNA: TGTGCCAGTAGTATAGTGGCGGGAGGGGCCCCAACGGAGCTGTTTTTT
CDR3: CASSIVAGGAPTELFF

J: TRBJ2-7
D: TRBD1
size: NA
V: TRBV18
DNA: TGTGCCAGCTCGGCGAGGACAGGACCTAGCTCCTACGAGCAGTACTTC
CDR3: CASSARTGPSSYEQYF

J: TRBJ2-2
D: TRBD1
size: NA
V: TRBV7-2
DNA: TGTGCCAGCAGCTTAGCCGGGACAGCGAACACCGGGGAGCTGTTTTTT
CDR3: CASSLAGTANTGELFF

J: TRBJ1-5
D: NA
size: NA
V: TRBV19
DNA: TGTGCCAGTAGTATAGCTCACGGAGAGGACAATCAGCCCCAGCATTTT
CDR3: CASSIAHGEDNQPQHF

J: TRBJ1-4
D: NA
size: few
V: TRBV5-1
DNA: TGCGCCAGCAGCAAGCTAGGGGCAACTAATGAAAAACTGTTTTTT
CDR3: CASSKLGATNEKLFF

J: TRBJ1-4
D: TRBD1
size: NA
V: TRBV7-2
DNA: TGTGCCAGCAGCGGGACGACAGGGACAGTAAATGAAAAACTGTTTTTT
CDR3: CASSGTTGTVNEKLFF

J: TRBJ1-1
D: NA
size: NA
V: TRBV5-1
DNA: TGCGCCAGCAGCTCCATCTTATTGGGGAACACTGAAGCTTTCTTT
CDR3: CASSSILLGNTEAFF

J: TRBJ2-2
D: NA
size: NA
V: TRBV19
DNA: TGTGCCAGTAGTATAAAACCGGTGAACACCGGGGAGCTGTTTTTT
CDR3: CASSIKPVNTGELFF

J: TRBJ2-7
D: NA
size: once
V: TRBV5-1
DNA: TGCGCCAGCAGCGTACAGGCGAGCTCCTACGAGCAGTACTTC
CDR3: CASSVQASSYEQYF